The present entry profiles one T cell receptor (beta chain) with its context. The clone's antigen remains unknown. The record has no base qualities; no much larger clone is one base away. The entry originates in a study of cytomegalovirus exposure and HLA in healthy donors (dated by TCRdb to about 2017). Looking at the study overall: An earlier analysis of roughly 630 of the donors reported more than 250 Gb of sequence data and about 100 million unique TCR beta sequences from 150 million to 200 million T cells. HLA typing included class I and class II loci at four-digit resolution. About 300 gigabases of sequencing data and approximately 85 million unique TCR sequences were included in an early release covering roughly 600 HLA-typed donors. Typing coverage differed by locus: A, B, C, DRB1 and DQB1 were typed in roughly 620-630 donors, DQA1 in 500 to 550, DPA1 in 600 to 610, and DPB1 in 400 to 490. Donor age, sex, ethnicity and CMV serostatus were collected together with the repertoire data. The study aimed to test whether signatures of past pathogen exposure could be identified by cataloging public T cell receptors. The T cell repertoires of 550 to 850 subjects were profiled by immunosequencing and related to cytomegalovirus serostatus. Across roughly 420 genotyped donors of the cohort, an average of approximately 240,000 unique TCR beta nucleotide sequences per donor were sequenced, and approximately 17% of those sequences were non-productive. The study combined high-throughput TCR immunosequencing, statistical association of individual TCRs with disease status, and machine learning to predict cytomegalovirus infection status. Of the roughly 400 genotyped donors, 65% to 90% were placed in the genetic ancestry cluster associated with self-reported Caucasian donors. All discovery cohort repertoires had been generated on a single sequencing platform. In the later analysis, no new phenotypic data were used to find candidate immune exposures; instead, reliance was placed on TCR beta sequences and their occurrence across donors. In an earlier analysis of roughly 540 of the donors, high-throughput TCR beta sequencing was used to judge whether each TCR beta V gene segment behaved as functional or pseudogenic. A later genetic analysis took genome-wide SNP genotypes for about three fifths of the 666 donors and used that subset as a discovery cohort. To study patterns of TCR occurrence, a later analysis re-analyzed previously published TCR beta repertoires from 650 to 750 donors and added high-resolution HLA genotyping. About 5 DR-DQ haplotypes were handled as single units for association and clustering, since linkage in the cohort was strong. A separate validation cohort of more than 100 different subjects was used in addition to the roughly 670-subject first cohort.

In total, roughly 670 healthy bone marrow donors made up the cohort. At the time of sampling, every cohort member was nominally healthy, though immune exposures that went unrecorded were likely present. The donor tested CMV seronegative, placing the donor among the 352 seronegative members of the cohort. A peripheral blood sample was provided by each donor, and peripheral blood mononuclear cells were used for TCR beta sequencing. The Qiagen DNeasy Blood Extraction Kit was used to extract genomic DNA from the blood cell samples. The method was the immunoSEQ multiplex PCR assay. For the multiplex PCR, a mixture combining 60 forward primers for TCR Vbeta segments and 13 reverse primers for TCR Jbeta segments was used. A multiplex PCR assay on genomic DNA amplified the CDR3 region of rearranged TCR beta genes. Amplified TCR beta libraries were sequenced as 87-base-pair reads on the Illumina HiSeq System. Concerning the study's data processing: A later analysis counted tens of millions of unique TCR beta chains across the 650 to 800 repertoires, and 10 million to 11 million of these chains were shared by at least two donors. To remove PCR and sequencing errors, raw reads were error-corrected and collapsed into unique sequences using a nearest-neighbor algorithm that merged closely related sequences. To assign V, D and J gene segments, CDR3 sequences were aligned to IMGT reference sequences. Each retained sequence needed at least a six-nucleotide match to both a V gene segment and a J gene segment. Rearrangements were classified as productive when the CDR3 lacked stop codons and remained in frame with V and J, and all other rearrangements were classified as non-productive. CDR3 was defined by IMGT convention, running from the second conserved V-encoded cysteine to the conserved J-encoded phenylalanine. The earlier analysis of around 640 of the donors excluded sequences that lacked an unambiguous match to a single V gene segment. An earlier analysis of about 590 of the donors classified V segments as functional when productive rearrangements were above 56.7% and as segregating when the standard deviation between donors was above 5%. A statistical classification framework was built to diagnose cytomegalovirus status from the catalog of TCR beta chain sequences. In a later analysis, TCR nucleotide sequences were compared against IMGT/GENE-DB human TR gene sequences so that V and J genes could be assigned. Using the TCRdist pipeline, a later analysis assigned CDR3 sequences along with most-parsimonious VDJ recombination scenarios. In a later analysis, every TCR beta chain was defined by the combination of its CDR3 amino acid sequence and its V-gene family, and reads without a unique V-gene family were dropped. In a later analysis, 450 to 600 highly shared, low-generation-probability nucleotide sequences were removed to address suspected cross-contamination and a sequencing artifact. In a later analysis, a clonal expansion index for each public chain was calculated from normalized within-repertoire ranks of inferred template counts. Generation probabilities in a later analysis came from a VDJ recombination model fitted to out-of-frame rearrangements, and those results were checked against IGoR. Hypergeometric tests were used in a later analysis to score TCR-TCR, TCR-HLA and TCR-CMV co-occurrence, with a repertoire-size bias correction applied to the TCR pairs. In a later analysis, false discovery rates were estimated by permuting HLA or CMV assignments 20 times. A later analysis grouped co-occurring TCRs with DBSCAN, adding TCRdist sequence similarity when clustering within HLA-allele-positive subsets. Repertoires with fewer than 30,000 or more than 120,000 public chains were left out of co-occurrence clustering, as were a handful of repertoires with anomalous nucleotide sharing. TCRdb took this table from immuneACCESS and kept in-frame rearrangements with V and J called. Such tables lack part of the clones; where checked against another copy, unresolved V genes explain under half of the gap, and the rest is unexplained. V and J calls and clone size are as listed in that table; D and trimming were resolved from the DNA. Present in this sample are roughly 120,000 clones, over 65% of which were seen just once. Of the sample, approximately 1.2% falls within the top ten clones.

Beyond this particular receptor, the publication reports: At a false discovery rate of 0.05, a later analysis linked under 20,000 TCR beta sequences to specific HLA alleles. Cytomegalovirus status was reported to be diagnosed by the classifier with high specificity and sensitivity in both the original and validation cohorts. A further reported finding was that TCR beta sequences accurately predicted the HLA-A and HLA-B alleles for most subjects in the first cohort. The presence/absence analyses assumed that sequencing depth was roughly uniform across donors, and that assumption may not be true. Some IMGT-functional V segments, including TRBV6-2 and TRBV6-3, could not be told apart with the 87-base-pair reads, so those segments were excluded. Because HLA typing was missing for some donors at each locus, association tests included only the typed subset. In this cohort, only TCR beta chains were sequenced, and detectable features were limited by the absence of alpha or paired-chain data. A total of around 150 TCR beta chains were listed by the study as associated with cytomegalovirus. According to a later analysis, TCR association rates differed among HLA loci, with DRB1 alleles showing the most associated TCRs and HLA-C alleles showing the fewest. An association between a missense DCLRE1C variant and V-gene and J-gene trimming of TCR beta chains was found in a later genetic analysis and replicated in an independent cohort. Several of the top co-occurrence clusters appeared to be linked to parvovirus B19, influenza, CMV and Epstein-Barr virus, according to a later analysis. It was suggested by the authors that the approach could potentially be generalized to other disease states and immunological phenotypes. In a later analysis, most CMV-associated TCR beta chains were found to appear HLA-restricted, with HLA associations seemingly driven largely by CMV exposure. While some public TCRs were present in many individuals, most TCR sequences turned up only very rarely across donors. A group of highly shared sequence variants was considered likely to be a technical artifact of the sequencing pipeline. Assigning TCR associations to individual alleles was difficult when HLA alleles, especially DR and DQ, strongly co-occurred. A later genetic analysis reported fewer N-insertions in productive TCRs among donors in an Asian-associated ancestry cluster than the roughly 700-donor mean. Correlated functional status among segregating V segments might reflect linkage disequilibrium, but an unknown experimental factor could not be ruled out. For the cohort, immune exposure information was limited to CMV serostatus. Broadly in line with IMGT annotations, most TCR beta V segments showed up in productive rearrangements about 90% or about 30% of the time in an earlier analysis of around 550 of the donors. Over 15 rarely observed V segments, including chromosome 9 orphons, were excluded from the earlier analysis of approximately 600 of the donors because counts were too low. Three of the identified cytomegalovirus-associated TCR beta chains were confirmed in vitro to be specific for cytomegalovirus antigens. A later analysis found that HLA-associated TCR beta chains were more clonally expanded and had lower generation probabilities than equally common non-associated chains.

The V end gives up 4 bases and the J end 2 bases, leaving 5 bases in the junction not matched to a gene. From the germline V gene, CDR1 is SGDLS and CDR2 is YYNGEE. Inclusive of the bounding cysteine and phenylalanine, the CDR3 is 16 residues long. The entry retains the CDR3 DNA only, 48 bases that are in frame from base 1. The chain is encoded by TRBV9 joined to TRBJ2-3; 12 central bases correspond to TRBD2. The sequence was obtained from a woman in her thirties in good health and CMV-seronegative. Sequencing was performed on PBMCs. The nucleotide sequence is TGTGCCAGCAGCTTATCTAGCGGGAGGGCCACAGATACGCAGTATTTT. Its protein product is CASSLSSGRATDTQYF. Beyond the CDR3, the reference TRBV9 and TRBJ2-3 genes provide the residues; the full variable domain reads: DSGVTQTPKHLITATGQRVTLRCSPRSGDLSVYWYQQSLDQGLQFLIQYYNGEERAKGNILERFSAQQFPDLHSELNLSSLELGDSALYFCASSLSSGRATDTQYFGPGTRLTVL.